Included here is one T cell receptor beta chain sequence, with context. Germline assignment: CDR1 SGHRS and CDR2 YFSETQ. This CDR3 spans 14 amino acids. Trimming left V 1 base short and J 1 base short, with 8 bases between. The record originates from a study of blood T cell repertoires in COVID-19. For the study at large: The United States, Italy and Spain provided the acute and convalescent COVID-19 samples. PBMCs, B-cell-depleted T cells, or T cells provided the cDNA or gDNA that made up the material.

Original methodology: Researchers report that nucleated cell counts were estimated from reference gene primer amplification. Libraries were prepared by immunoSEQ multiplex PCR; TCRdb keeps only in-frame clonotypes and omits some of them. That table is the source of V, J and clone size, and D and trimming were worked out from the DNA. The sample includes 35,000 to 40,000 clones, about 91% of them seen just once. The specimen sequenced was peripheral blood. The V gene is TRBV5-1, the J gene TRBJ1-1; the D gene is possibly TRBD1 (6 bases). This TCR was sampled from a human donor in a cohort sampled during active COVID-19. CDR3 loop: CASSLYRENTEAFF. For the CDR3, the DNA is TGCGCCAGCAGCTTGTACAGGGAGAACACTGAAGCTTTCTTT.